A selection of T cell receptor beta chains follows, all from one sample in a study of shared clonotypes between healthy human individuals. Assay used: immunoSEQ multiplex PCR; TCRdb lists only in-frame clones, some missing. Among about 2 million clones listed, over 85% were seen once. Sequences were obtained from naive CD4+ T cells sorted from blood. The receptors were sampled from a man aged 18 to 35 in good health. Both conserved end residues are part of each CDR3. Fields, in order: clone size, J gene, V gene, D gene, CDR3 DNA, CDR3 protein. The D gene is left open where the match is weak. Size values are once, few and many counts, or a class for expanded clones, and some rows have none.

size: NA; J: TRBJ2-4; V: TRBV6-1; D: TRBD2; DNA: TGTGCCAGCAATAGCGGGGGGGCGGACAAAAACATTCAGTACTTC; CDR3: CASNSGGADKNIQYF
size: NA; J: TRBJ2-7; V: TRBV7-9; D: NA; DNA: TGTGCCAGCAGCTTAGGGGACACGGTCGGGTACGAGCAGTACTTC; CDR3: CASSLGDTVGYEQYF
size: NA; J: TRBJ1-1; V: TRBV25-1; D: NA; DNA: TGTGCCGGAGGGGTCAGGGCTCCCACTGAAGCTTTCTTT; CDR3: CAGGVRAPTEAFF
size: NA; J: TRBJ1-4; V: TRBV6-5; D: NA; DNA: TGTGCCAGCAGTAAATTGGGAGGAGGCACTGAAAAACTGTTTTTT; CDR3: CASSKLGGGTEKLFF
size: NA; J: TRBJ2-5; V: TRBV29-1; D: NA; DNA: TGCAGCGTTCCGGCCCCAAAAGAGACCCAGTACTTC; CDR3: CSVPAPKETQYF
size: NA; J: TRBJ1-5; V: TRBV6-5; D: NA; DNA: TGTGCCAGCAGTGTGATCAGAGGACAGCCCCAGCATTTT; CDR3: CASSVIRGQPQHF
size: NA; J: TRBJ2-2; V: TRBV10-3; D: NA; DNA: TGTGCCATCAGTGAGTCGAAGGCCCTGAACACCGGGGAGCTGTTTTTT; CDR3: CAISESKALNTGELFF
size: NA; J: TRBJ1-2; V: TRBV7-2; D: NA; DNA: TGTGCCAGCAGCTTAGAAGGGGGGGCTAAGAACTATGGCTACACCTTC; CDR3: CASSLEGGAKNYGYTF
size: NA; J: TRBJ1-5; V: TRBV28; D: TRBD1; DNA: TGTGCCAGCAGTTTAGGACAGGGTATGGGCAATCAGCCCCAGCATTTT; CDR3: CASSLGQGMGNQPQHF
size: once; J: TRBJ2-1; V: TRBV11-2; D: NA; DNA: TGTGCCAGCAGCTGGCGGTCGGAGCGGCAGTTCTTC; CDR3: CASSWRSERQFF
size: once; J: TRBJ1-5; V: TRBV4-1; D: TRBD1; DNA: TGCGCCAGCAGCTCCATTCCCGGGACAGGAGTTTATAGCAATCAGCCCCAGCATTTT; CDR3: CASSSIPGTGVYSNQPQHF